This TCR beta chain was identified in a study of Ad26.COV2.S vaccination and SARS-CoV-2 variants. Study-level background: Into the muscle, Ad26.COV2.S was dosed once or twice, 56 days apart.

Sequencing was performed with immunoSEQ multiplex PCR; in TCRdb, only in-frame clones are kept and a portion is missing. The data hold roughly 320,000 clones, with just over 85% observed a single time. The V gene's germline CDR1 is SGHNT and CDR2 YYREEE (reference sequence). Trimming took off 4 bases at V and 2 bases at J, with 9 bases between the two ends. This CDR3 has 13 residues. As to treatment: over 15 received Ad26.COV2.S at low or high dose, single or two shots; a few received placebo; per-sample allocation not given. Material that was analyzed had been drawn on day 63 after the first vaccine or placebo injection. It was an adult aged 18-55 years in Boston who was the donor.

This sequence originates from a person between 18 and 60 years old who received the Ad26.COV2.S COVID-19 vaccine or a placebo. Specimen: peripheral blood, collected in a trial of Ad26.COV2.S vaccine versus placebo. The V and J genes are TRBV5-4 and TRBJ2-5; D not resolved. The DNA of the CDR3 is TGTGCCAGCAGCCGGACGGAACAAGAGACCCAGTACTTC. It yields the protein CASSRTEQETQYF.